What follows is one T cell receptor (beta chain) and its context. Sorting separated CD4+ and CD8+ T cells out of PBMCs. This sample is part of a study of CD8+ T cells in alopecia areata. Study-level information: Oral tofacitinib (5 to 10 mg twice daily) was administered to treated patients.

With 1 base removed from V and 4 bases from J, the gap between germline ends came to 5 bases. In germline, CDR1 is SGHNT, CDR2 YYREEE (reference sequence). The CDR3 is 12 amino acids. After isolation, RNA underwent reverse transcription to generate cDNA as the sequencing template. Measured with immunoSEQ multiplex PCR; TCRdb has only the in-frame clones, and not every one. The sample has about 140,000 clones; approximately 50% are singletons. Sequencing was performed on CD4+ T cells sorted from blood, taken at week 0. The rearrangement links TRBV5-4 to TRBJ2-5; D call uncertain. The source of this sequence is a human donor with alopecia areata. The CDR3 spells CASSLWGETQYF. DNA of the CDR3: TGTGCCAGCAGCTTGTGGGGAGAGACCCAGTACTTC.